The following is a TCR beta chain sequence with its context. What it binds is unknown. The source of the sample is a study of long-term antiretroviral therapy in people with HIV. Findings and caveats of the study: Controls exceeded HIV repertoires in CDR3 length range. It was not possible to obtain data on ART adherence, viral resistance or therapy changes.

The assay, immunoSEQ v3.0, was run at survey level. Data came from immunoSEQ multiplex PCR; TCRdb stores just in-frame clones and leaves some out. The repertoire has tens of thousands of clones, approximately 87% of them found once; the top ten carry 3% to 4%. Germline values: CDR1 MDHEN, CDR2 SYDVKM. This CDR3 is built from 15 residues. V gave up 7 bases and J gave up 0 bases, with 13 bases separating them. Cryopreserved PBMC samples of about 1-11 million cells were used for DNA extraction. The chain recombines TRBV28 with TRBJ2-1; tentatively, D is TRBD1 (6 bases). This clonotype originated in a woman between 50 and 59 years old with HIV. Specimen: unsorted PBMCs, collected 2.6 years after starting antiretroviral therapy. CDR3 protein: CASTTTGSSYNEQFF. CDR3 nucleotides: TGTGCCAGCACCACTACAGGGAGCTCCTACAATGAGCAGTTCTTC. The full variable domain, its missing parts supplied by reference TRBV28 and TRBJ2-1, is DVKVTQSSRYLVKRTGEKVFLECVQDMDHENMFWYRQDPGLGLRLIYFSYDVKMKEKGDIPEGYSVSREKKERFSLILESASTNQTSMYLCASTTTGSSYNEQFFGPGTRLTVL.